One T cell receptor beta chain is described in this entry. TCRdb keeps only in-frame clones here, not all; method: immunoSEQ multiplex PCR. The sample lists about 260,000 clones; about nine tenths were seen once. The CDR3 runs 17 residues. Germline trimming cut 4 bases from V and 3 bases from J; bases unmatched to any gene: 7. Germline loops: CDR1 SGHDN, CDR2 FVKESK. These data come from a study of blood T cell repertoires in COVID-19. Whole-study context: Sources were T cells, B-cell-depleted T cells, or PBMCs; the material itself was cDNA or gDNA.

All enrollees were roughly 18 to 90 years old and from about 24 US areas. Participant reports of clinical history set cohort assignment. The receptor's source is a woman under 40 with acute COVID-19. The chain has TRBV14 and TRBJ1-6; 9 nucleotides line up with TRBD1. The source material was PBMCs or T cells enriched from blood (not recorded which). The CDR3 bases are TGTGCCAGCAGCCGACAACAGGGGGCCAGCTATAATTCACCCCTCCACTTT. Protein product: CASSRQQGASYNSPLHF.